The clone carrying this T cell receptor (beta chain) is deemed medium-sized by its frequency. Its antigen remains unidentified. This CDR3 spans 14 amino acids. TRB rearrangements were amplified by touch-down multiplex PCR with mixed TRB-A/B primers. TCRdb reprocessed the multiplex PCR reads, keeping one entry per CDR3 protein, no DNA. Listed are roughly 2,300 distinct CDR3 sequences; around 52% falls within the top ten. This sample was taken from a study of T cell clusters in autoimmune cytopenias. Study findings and constraints: Active autoimmune hepatitis patients had roughly 3-fold fewer exclusive TRB clusters than healthy donors. A dominant lymphoma-associated repertoire apparently masked the cluster-lack signature in secondary cytopenia versus chronic lymphocytic leukemia. No experiment has yet validated the function of the T cell clusters defined in silico. TRB repertoire shifts in secondary cytopenia and chronic lymphocytic leukemia mostly reflected lymphoma, not autoimmunity.

Some 38,000 genome equivalents of blood DNA were amplified for TRB. The sequence came from a human donor with an autoimmune cytopenia or autoimmune hepatitis (not recorded which). The sequenced sample was peripheral blood. This chain connects TRBV12-3 or TRBV12-4 to TRBJ1-4; TCRdb selects TRBD1, and the lack of DNA leaves this call unchecked. CDR3 region: CASSTRRGREKLFF.